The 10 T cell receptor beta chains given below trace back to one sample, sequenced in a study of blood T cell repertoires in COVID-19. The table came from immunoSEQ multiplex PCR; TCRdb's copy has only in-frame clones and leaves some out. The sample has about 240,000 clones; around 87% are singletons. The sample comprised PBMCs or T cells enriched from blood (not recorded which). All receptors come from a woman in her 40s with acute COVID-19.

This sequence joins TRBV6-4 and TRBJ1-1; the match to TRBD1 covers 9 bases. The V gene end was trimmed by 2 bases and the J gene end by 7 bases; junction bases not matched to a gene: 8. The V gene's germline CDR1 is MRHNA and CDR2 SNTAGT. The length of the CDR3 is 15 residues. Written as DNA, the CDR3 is TGTGCCAGCAGTGACACCCGGGACAGGGCAGGTGAAGCTTTCTTT. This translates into CASSDTRDRAGEAFF.

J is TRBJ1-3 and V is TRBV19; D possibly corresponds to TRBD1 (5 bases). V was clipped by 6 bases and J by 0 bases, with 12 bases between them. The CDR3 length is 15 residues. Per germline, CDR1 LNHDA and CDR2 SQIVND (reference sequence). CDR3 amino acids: CASSRGGISGNTIYF. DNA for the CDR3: TGTGCCAGTAGCCGCGGGGGAATCTCTGGAAACACCATATATTTT.

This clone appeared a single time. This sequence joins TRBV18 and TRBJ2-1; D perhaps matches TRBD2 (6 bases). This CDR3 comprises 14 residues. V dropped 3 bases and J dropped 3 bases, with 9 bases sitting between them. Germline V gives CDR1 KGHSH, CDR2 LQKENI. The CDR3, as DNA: TGTGCCAGCTCACCGGCGGGACGCTACAATGAGCAGTTCTTC. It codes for CASSPAGRYNEQFF.

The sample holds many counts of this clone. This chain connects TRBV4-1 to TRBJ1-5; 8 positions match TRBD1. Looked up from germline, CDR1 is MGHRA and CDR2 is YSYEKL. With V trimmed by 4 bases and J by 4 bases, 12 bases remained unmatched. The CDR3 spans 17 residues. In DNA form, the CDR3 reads TGCGCCAGCAGCCTTGAGACAGGGGAAGGAACTAATCAGCCCCAGCATTTT. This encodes CASSLETGEGTNQPQHF.

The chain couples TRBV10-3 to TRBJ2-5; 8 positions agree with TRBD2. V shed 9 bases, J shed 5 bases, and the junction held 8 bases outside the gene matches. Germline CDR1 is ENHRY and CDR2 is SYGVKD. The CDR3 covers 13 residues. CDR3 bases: TGTGCCATTGGAGCGGGAGATCTCGAGACCCAGTACTTC. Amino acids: CAIGAGDLETQYF.

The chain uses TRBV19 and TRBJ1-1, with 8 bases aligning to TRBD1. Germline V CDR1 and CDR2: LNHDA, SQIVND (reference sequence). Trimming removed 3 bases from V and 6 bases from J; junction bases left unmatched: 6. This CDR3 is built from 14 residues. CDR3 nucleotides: TGTGCCAGTAGTATCGTGGACAGGGAGGCTGAAGCTTTCTTT. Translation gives CASSIVDREAEAFF.

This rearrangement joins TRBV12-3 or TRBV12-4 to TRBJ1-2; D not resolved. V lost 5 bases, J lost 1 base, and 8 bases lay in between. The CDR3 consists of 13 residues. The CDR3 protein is CASSGQNNYGYTF. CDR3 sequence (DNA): TGTGCCAGCAGTGGCCAGAATAACTATGGCTACACCTTC.

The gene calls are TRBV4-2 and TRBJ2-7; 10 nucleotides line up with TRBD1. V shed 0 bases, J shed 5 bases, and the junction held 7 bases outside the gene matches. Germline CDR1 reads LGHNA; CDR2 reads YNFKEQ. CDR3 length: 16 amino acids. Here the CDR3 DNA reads TGTGCCAGCAGCCAAGATTTGGGACAGGGGCCTGACGAGCAGTACTTC. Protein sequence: CASSQDLGQGPDEQYF.

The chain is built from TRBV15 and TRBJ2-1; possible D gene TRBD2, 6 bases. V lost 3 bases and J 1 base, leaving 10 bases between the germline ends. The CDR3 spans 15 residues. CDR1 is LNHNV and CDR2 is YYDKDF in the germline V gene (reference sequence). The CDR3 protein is CATSSRLGSYNEQFF. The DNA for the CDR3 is TGTGCCACCAGCAGTAGACTAGGATCCTACAATGAGCAGTTCTTC.

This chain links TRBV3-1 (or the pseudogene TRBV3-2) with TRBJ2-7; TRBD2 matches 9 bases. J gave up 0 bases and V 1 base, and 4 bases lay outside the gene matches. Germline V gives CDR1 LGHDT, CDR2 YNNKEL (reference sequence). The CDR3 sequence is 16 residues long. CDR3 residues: CASSQGLAESSYEQYF. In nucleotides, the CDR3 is TGTGCCAGCAGCCAAGGACTAGCGGAAAGCTCCTACGAGCAGTACTTC.